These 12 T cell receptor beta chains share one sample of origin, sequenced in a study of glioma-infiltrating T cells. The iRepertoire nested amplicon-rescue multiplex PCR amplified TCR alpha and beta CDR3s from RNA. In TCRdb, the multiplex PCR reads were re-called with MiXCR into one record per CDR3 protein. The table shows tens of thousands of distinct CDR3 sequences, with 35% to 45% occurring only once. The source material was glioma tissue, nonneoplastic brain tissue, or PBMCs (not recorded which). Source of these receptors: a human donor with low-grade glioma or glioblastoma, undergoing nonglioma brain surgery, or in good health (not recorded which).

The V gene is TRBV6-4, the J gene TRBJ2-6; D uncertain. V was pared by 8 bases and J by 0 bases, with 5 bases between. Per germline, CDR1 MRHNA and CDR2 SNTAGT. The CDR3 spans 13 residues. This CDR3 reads CASATSGANVLTF. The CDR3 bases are TGTGCCAGCGCCACCTCTGGGGCCAACGTCCTGACTTTC.

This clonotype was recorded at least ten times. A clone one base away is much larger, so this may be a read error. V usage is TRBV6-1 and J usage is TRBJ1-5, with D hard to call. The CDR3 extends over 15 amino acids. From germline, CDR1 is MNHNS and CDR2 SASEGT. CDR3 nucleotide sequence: TGTGCCAGCAGGCCTACAAGTAATAGCAATCGGCCCCAGCATTTT. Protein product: CASRPTSNSNRPQHF.

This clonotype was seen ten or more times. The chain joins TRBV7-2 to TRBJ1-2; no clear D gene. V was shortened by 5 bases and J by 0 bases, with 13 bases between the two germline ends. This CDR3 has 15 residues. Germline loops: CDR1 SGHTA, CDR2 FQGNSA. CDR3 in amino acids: CASSVEMGANYGYTF. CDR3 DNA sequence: TGTGCCAGCAGCGTCGAGATGGGAGCTAACTATGGCTACACCTTC.

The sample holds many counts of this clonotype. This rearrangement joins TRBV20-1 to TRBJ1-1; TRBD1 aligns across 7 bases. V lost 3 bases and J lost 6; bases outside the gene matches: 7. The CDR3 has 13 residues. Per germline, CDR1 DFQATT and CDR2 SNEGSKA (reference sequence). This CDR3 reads CSASGQVLAEAFF. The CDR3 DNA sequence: TGCAGTGCTAGTGGACAGGTCCTCGCTGAAGCTTTCTTT.

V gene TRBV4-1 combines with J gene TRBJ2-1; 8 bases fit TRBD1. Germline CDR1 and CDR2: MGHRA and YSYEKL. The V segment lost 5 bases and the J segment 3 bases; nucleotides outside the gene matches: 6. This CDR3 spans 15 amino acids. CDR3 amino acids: CASSCPGTGYNEQFF. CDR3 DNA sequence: TGCGCCAGCAGCTGTCCCGGGACAGGCTACAATGAGCAGTTCTTC.

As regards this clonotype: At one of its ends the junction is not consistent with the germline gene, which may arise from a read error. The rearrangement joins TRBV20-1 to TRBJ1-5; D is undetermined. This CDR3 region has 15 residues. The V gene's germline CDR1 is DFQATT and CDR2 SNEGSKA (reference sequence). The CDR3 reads CGARPAGRNYQPQHF. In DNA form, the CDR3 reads TGCGGTGCTAGGCCGGCAGGCAGGAACTATCAACCCCAGCATTTT.

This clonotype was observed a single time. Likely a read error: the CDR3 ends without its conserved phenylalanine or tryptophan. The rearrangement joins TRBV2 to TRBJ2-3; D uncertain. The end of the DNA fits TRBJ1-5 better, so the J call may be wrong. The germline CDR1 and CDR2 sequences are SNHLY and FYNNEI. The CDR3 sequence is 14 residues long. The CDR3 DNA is TGTGCCAGCAGTGACCTAGAGTTGTGGGATACGCAGCATCTT. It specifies CASSDLELWDTQHL.

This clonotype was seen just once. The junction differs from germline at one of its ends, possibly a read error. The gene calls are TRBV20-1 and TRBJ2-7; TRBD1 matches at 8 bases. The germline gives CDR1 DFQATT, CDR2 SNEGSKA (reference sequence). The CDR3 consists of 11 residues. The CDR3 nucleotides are TGCAGGGCAGGACAGGGCCACGAGCGGTACTTC. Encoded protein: CRAGQGHERYF.

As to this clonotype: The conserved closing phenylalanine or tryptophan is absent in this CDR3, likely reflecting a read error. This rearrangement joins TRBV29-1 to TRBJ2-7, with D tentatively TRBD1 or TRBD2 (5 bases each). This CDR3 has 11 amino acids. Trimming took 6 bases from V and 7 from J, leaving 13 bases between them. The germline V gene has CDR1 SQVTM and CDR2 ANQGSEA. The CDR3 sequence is CSVRGATEQYL. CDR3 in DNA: TGCAGCGTAAGGGGAGCGACAGAGCAGTACCTC.

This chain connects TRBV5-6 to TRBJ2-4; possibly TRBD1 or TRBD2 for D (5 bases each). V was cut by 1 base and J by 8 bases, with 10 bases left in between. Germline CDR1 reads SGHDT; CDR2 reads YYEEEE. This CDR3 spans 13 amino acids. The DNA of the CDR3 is TGTGCCAGCAGCTTGCGGGGCCCGGACATTCAGTACTTC. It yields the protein CASSLRGPDIQYF.

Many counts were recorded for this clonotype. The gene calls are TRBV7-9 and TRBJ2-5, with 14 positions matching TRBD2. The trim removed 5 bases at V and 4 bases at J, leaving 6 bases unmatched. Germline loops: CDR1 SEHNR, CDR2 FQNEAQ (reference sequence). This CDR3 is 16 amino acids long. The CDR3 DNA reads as TGTGCCAGCAGCATGGGACTAGCGGGAGCCCCAGAGACCCAGTACTTC. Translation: CASSMGLAGAPETQYF.

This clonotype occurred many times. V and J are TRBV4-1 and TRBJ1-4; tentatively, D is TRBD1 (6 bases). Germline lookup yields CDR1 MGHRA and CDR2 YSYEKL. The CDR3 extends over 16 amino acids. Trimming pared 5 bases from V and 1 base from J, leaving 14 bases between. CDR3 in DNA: TGCGCCAGCAGCTCCGGACAGTTGCTAACTAATGAAAAACTGTTTTTT. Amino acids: CASSSGQLLTNEKLFF.